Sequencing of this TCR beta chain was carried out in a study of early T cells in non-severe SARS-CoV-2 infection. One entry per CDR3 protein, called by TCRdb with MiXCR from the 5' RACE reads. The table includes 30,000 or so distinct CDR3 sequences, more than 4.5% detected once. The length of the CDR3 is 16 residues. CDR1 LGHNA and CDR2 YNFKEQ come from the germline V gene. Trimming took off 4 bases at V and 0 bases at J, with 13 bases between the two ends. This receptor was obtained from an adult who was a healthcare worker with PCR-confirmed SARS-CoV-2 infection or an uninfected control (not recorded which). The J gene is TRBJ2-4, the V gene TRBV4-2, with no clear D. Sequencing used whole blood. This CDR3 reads CASSPRTSTAKNIQYF. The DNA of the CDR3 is TGTGCCAGCAGCCCCAGGACCTCTACAGCCAAAAACATTCAGTACTTC.